One and the same sample provided the 29 T cell receptor beta chains below, sequenced in a study of cytomegalovirus exposure and HLA in healthy donors. With 60 Vbeta and 13 Jbeta primers, the PCR was carried out. This table comes from immunoSEQ multiplex PCR, and its TCRdb copy is limited to in-frame clones, with some not included. Of 140,000 or so clones listed, approximately 88% are singletons. The sequencing sample was made of PBMCs. The receptors were gathered from a woman in her 40s in good health and CMV-seronegative.

The chain recombines TRBV2 with TRBJ2-3; 8 bases match TRBD2. Germline lookup yields CDR1 SNHLY and CDR2 FYNNEI. Germline trimming cut 7 bases from V and 5 bases from J; bases unmatched to any gene: 2. The CDR3 extends over 12 amino acids. The CDR3 loop is CASTSGRDTQYF. The CDR3 coding sequence is TGTGCCAGCACAAGCGGGAGAGATACGCAGTATTTT.

This chain connects TRBV29-1 to TRBJ1-5, with D uncertain. The CDR3 length is 21 residues. Trimming pared 5 bases from V and 0 bases from J, leaving 32 bases between. Germline V gene data show CDR1 as SQVTM and CDR2 as ANQGSEA. The CDR3 spells CSVLASPGDFGRVYSNQPQHF. CDR3 bases: TGCAGCGTTTTGGCTTCGCCCGGGGATTTCGGTAGAGTTTATAGCAATCAGCCCCAGCATTTT.

The chain uses TRBV6-1 and TRBJ1-2, with a possible D match to TRBD1 (5 bases). CDR1 is MNHNS, CDR2 SASEGT, per germline. V lost 3 bases, J lost 2 bases, and 7 bases lay in between. This CDR3 has 13 amino acids. For the CDR3, the DNA is TGTGCCAGCAGTGAGCAGGGAAACTATGGCTACACCTTC. This translates into CASSEQGNYGYTF.

This chain uses TRBV5-1 with TRBJ1-1; 11 bases align to TRBD1. V shed 0 bases and J 0 bases; nucleotides not matched to a gene: 1. CDR3 size: 16 residues. Germline lookup yields CDR1 SGHRS and CDR2 YFSETQ. The CDR3 bases are TGCGCCAGCAGCTTGGCGGGACAGGGGGTGAACACTGAAGCTTTCTTT. This encodes CASSLAGQGVNTEAFF.

Only one count was recorded for this clone. The J gene is TRBJ2-7, the V gene TRBV7-6; TRBD1 might be the D (6 bases). CDR3 length equals 14 residues. Germline CDR1 reads SGHVS; CDR2 reads FNYEAQ. V shed 2 bases and J shed 0 bases, with 8 bases lying between them. The CDR3 bases are TGTGCCAGCAGCTTAATACAGGGCTCCTACGAGCAGTACTTC. Translation: CASSLIQGSYEQYF.

The genes are TRBV11-3 and TRBJ2-5, with a weak D call TRBD2 (6 bases). Trimming pared 1 base from V and 2 bases from J, leaving 8 bases between. Germline CDR1 SGHNT, CDR2 YENEEA. This CDR3 is 14 amino acids long. In DNA, the CDR3 is TGTGCCAGCAGCTTAGCCGGGACTCAAGAGACCCAGTACTTC. Protein product: CASSLAGTQETQYF.

The chain couples TRBV6-4 to TRBJ2-5; D call uncertain. The DNA end lines up better with TRBJ2-7; the J call may be wrong. The germline V gene encodes CDR1 MRHNA and CDR2 SNTAGT. The CDR3 is made up of 15 amino acids. CDR3 loop: CATRHSWAVKYEQYF. The CDR3 nucleotides are TGTGCGACCCGTCACTCGTGGGCAGTCAAATACGAGCAGTACTTC.

The sample holds one count of this clone. Germline is not matched at one junction end, which may reflect a read error. The CDR3 DNA is TGTGCCACCGGCAGAGATCGACAGTCGACGCAGTATTTT. Its protein is CATGRDRQSTQYF. The chain employs TRBV15 and TRBJ2-3; possibly TRBD1 for D (5 bases). The CDR3 loop spans 13 amino acids. Germline V gene lookup returns CDR1 LNHNV and CDR2 YYDKDF (reference sequence).

The rearrangement uses TRBV6-1 and TRBJ2-1; the D is unclear. CDR3 length: 15 residues. The V gene's germline CDR1 is MNHNS and CDR2 SASEGT. The germline V and J ends were trimmed by 4 bases and 3 bases, with 13 bases remaining between them. CDR3 DNA sequence: TGTGCCAGCAGTGTGGTTACAGCCTTCTACAATGAGCAGTTCTTC. This gives the protein CASSVVTAFYNEQFF.

In this sample, this clone turned up once. This sequence joins TRBV29-1 and TRBJ1-5; tentatively, D is TRBD1 (5 bases). The CDR3 covers 13 residues. The V gene's germline CDR1 is SQVTM and CDR2 ANQGSEA. Trimming pared 8 bases from V and 7 bases from J, leaving 18 bases between. CDR3 bases: TGCAGCTCAATGGACCAGGGAGGGCAGCCCCAGCATTTT. Translating gives CSSMDQGGQPQHF.

The rearrangement uses TRBV2 and TRBJ2-2, with 7 bases lining up with TRBD1. V shed 7 bases, J shed 6 bases, and the junction held 8 bases outside the gene matches. Germline CDR1 reads SNHLY; CDR2 reads FYNNEI. CDR3 length: 14 amino acids. CDR3 amino acids: CASTPRQGAGELFF. CDR3 DNA: TGTGCCAGCACCCCTCGGCAGGGGGCCGGGGAGCTGTTTTTT. Looking up the rest from reference TRBV2 and TRBJ2-2 gives the full variable domain: EPEVTQTPSHQVTQMGQEVILRCVPISNHLYFYWYRQILGQKVEFLVSFYNNEISEKSEIFDDQFSVERPDGSNFTLKIRSTKLEDSAMYFCASTPRQGAGELFFGEGSRLTVL.

V gene TRBV11-2 combines with J gene TRBJ2-2; D is perhaps TRBD1 (6 bases). This CDR3 comprises 14 residues. Looked up from germline, CDR1 is SGHAT and CDR2 is FQNNGV. Trimming took off 5 bases at V and 4 bases at J, with 11 bases between the two ends. DNA of the CDR3: TGTGCCAGCAGCCCGACAGGTACCACCGGGGAGCTGTTTTTT. Its translation: CASSPTGTTGELFF.

In this sample, this clone turned up once. This rearrangement joins TRBV5-1 to TRBJ2-3; 7 bases are a match to TRBD2. CDR3 length: 16 amino acids. The V gene's germline CDR1 is SGHRS and CDR2 YFSETQ. Trimming removed 0 bases from V and 2 bases from J; junction bases left unmatched: 6. CDR3 protein: CASSLGLAVTTDTQYF. In nucleotides, the CDR3 is TGCGCCAGCAGCTTGGGGCTAGCGGTTACCACAGATACGCAGTATTTT.

V usage is TRBV7-7 and J usage is TRBJ2-5, with TRBD2 as a possible D gene (6 bases). CDR1 is SSHAT, CDR2 FNYEAQ, per germline (reference sequence). This CDR3 is 15 amino acids long. V was cut by 4 bases and J by 2 bases, with 14 bases left in between. In DNA form, the CDR3 reads TGTGCCAGCAGCTCCACTAGCTTAGGGCAAGAGACCCAGTACTTC. Its protein product is CASSSTSLGQETQYF.

J is TRBJ2-7 and V is TRBV5-4; D unresolved. The CDR3 covers 16 residues. V was cut by 1 base and J by 3 bases, with 17 bases left in between. CDR1 is SGHNT, CDR2 YYREEE, per germline (reference sequence). The DNA of the CDR3 is TGTGCCAGCAGCTTGCTTGGCTACGGTAGCAGCTACGAGCAGTACTTC. Its translation is CASSLLGYGSSYEQYF.

V usage is TRBV11-2 and J usage is TRBJ2-3; D possibly corresponds to TRBD2 (5 bases). Per the germline V gene, CDR1 is SGHAT and CDR2 is FQNNGV. This CDR3 spans 16 amino acids. Trimming left V 1 base short and J 0 bases short, with 11 bases between. Written as DNA, the CDR3 is TGTGCCAGCAGCTTAGGAGGGTTTCAGAGCACAGATACGCAGTATTTT. Amino acid sequence: CASSLGGFQSTDTQYF.

As DNA, the CDR3 is TGTGCCAGCAGTTTGGGGCGGGATGGGATCGATGAGCAGTTCTTC. Translation gives CASSLGRDGIDEQFF. The chain links TRBV27 to TRBJ2-1, with a weak D call TRBD2 (6 bases). CDR1 and CDR2 from the germline V gene are MNHEY and SMNVEV (reference sequence). The CDR3 is 15 amino acids. Trimming took 3 bases from V and 8 from J, leaving 17 bases between them.

The V and J genes are TRBV5-8 and TRBJ2-7; maybe TRBD1 (5 bases). The ends were cut back, 2 bases at V and 2 bases at J, with 11 bases in the middle. The CDR3 is made up of 14 amino acids. Germline V lookup: CDR1 SGHTS, CDR2 YDEGEE. CDR3 bases: TGTGCCAGCAGCTTAGGCAGGGCGGCCTACGAGCAGTACTTC. Translating it yields CASSLGRAAYEQYF.

This clone was recorded only once. J is TRBJ2-7 and V is TRBV7-8; TRBD2 aligns across 12 bases. CDR3 length: 16 residues. Germline values: CDR1 SGHVS, CDR2 FQNEAQ. The V segment lost 5 bases and the J segment 3 bases; nucleotides outside the gene matches: 8. This chain's CDR3 is CASSPRTSGTFYEQYF. The CDR3 region has the DNA TGTGCCAGCAGCCCGCGGACTAGCGGGACATTCTACGAGCAGTACTTC.

The chain combines TRBV5-1 with TRBJ2-2, with D possibly matching TRBD1 (5 bases). Between the trimmed V and J ends, which lost 0 bases and 4 bases, there was a span of 10 bases. The CDR3 consists of 15 residues. The germline V gene encodes CDR1 SGHRS and CDR2 YFSETQ. This chain's CDR3 is CASSLAQGPTGELFF. In nucleotides, the CDR3 is TGCGCCAGCAGCTTGGCCCAGGGCCCCACCGGGGAGCTGTTTTTT.

V gene TRBV4-1 combines with J gene TRBJ2-1, with 13 bases matching TRBD2. This CDR3 comprises 18 residues. The V and J ends lost 3 bases and 4 bases, in that order; junction bases with no gene match: 9. Germline CDR1 reads MGHRA; CDR2 reads YSYEKL. The CDR3 nucleotides read TGCGCCAGCAGCCACCGGACTAGCGGGAGACCTCCGTACAATGAGCAGTTCTTC. As protein: CASSHRTSGRPPYNEQFF.

V usage is TRBV6-5 and J usage is TRBJ2-1; 7 positions match TRBD1. After removal of 6 bases from V and 0 bases from J, the junction contained 5 bases not matched to a gene. The V gene's germline CDR1 is MNHEY and CDR2 SVGAGI. The CDR3 length is 15 residues. CDR3 loop: CASRTDRASYNEQFF. CDR3 sequence (DNA): TGTGCCAGCAGGACCGACAGGGCCTCCTACAATGAGCAGTTCTTC.

The chain recombines TRBV2 with TRBJ2-2; 13 bases line up with TRBD2. Germline lookup yields CDR1 SNHLY and CDR2 FYNNEI. This CDR3 is built from 16 residues. V lost 5 bases, J lost 3 bases, and 3 bases stayed unmatched. CDR3 loop: CASSTGLAGDTGELFF. DNA for the CDR3: TGTGCCAGCAGTACTGGACTAGCGGGAGACACCGGGGAGCTGTTTTTT.

This sequence joins TRBV7-9 and TRBJ2-5; 7 bases align to TRBD2. In germline, CDR1 is SEHNR, CDR2 FQNEAQ (reference sequence). This CDR3 is built from 15 residues. The junction had 6 bases not matched to a gene; V was cut back by 2 bases and J by 3 bases. In DNA form, the CDR3 reads TGTGCCAGCAGCTTATTAATGAGCGGGGAAGAGACCCAGTACTTC. Translating it yields CASSLLMSGEETQYF.

The chain joins TRBV6-5 to TRBJ2-5, with D perhaps matching TRBD2 (7 bases). Deletions cut 5 bases from V and 5 bases from J, with 18 bases between. The CDR3 spans 15 residues. Per germline, CDR1 MNHEY and CDR2 SVGAGI. For the CDR3, the DNA is TGTGCCAGCAGTAGAACAGGGAGGGGAATGGAGACCCAGTACTTC. Protein: CASSRTGRGMETQYF.

The rearrangement joins TRBV4-2 to TRBJ2-5; TRBD2 matches 8 bases. After removal of 3 bases from V and 1 base from J, the junction contained 7 bases not matched to a gene. Germline V lookup: CDR1 LGHNA, CDR2 YNFKEQ. The CDR3 spans 16 residues. The CDR3 protein is CASSHPGTRGQETQYF. The CDR3 DNA reads as TGTGCCAGCAGCCACCCCGGGACTAGAGGCCAAGAGACCCAGTACTTC.

The chain is built from TRBV11-2 and TRBJ1-2; D is perhaps TRBD1 (6 bases). Germline CDR1 and CDR2: SGHAT and FQNNGV. The CDR3 sequence is 15 residues long. Trimming removed 0 bases at V and 8 bases at J, with 16 bases between. The CDR3 spells CASSLDGAGVNGYTF. For the CDR3, the DNA is TGTGCCAGCAGCTTAGATGGGGCAGGGGTCAACGGCTACACCTTC. The full variable domain, with the rest looked up from reference TRBV11-2 and TRBJ1-2, is EAGVAQSPRYKIIEKRQSVAFWCNPISGHATLYWYQQILGQGPKLLIQFQNNGVVDDSQLPKDRFSAERLKGVDSTLKIQPAKLEDSAVYLCASSLDGAGVNGYTFGSGTRLTVV.

The chain is built from TRBV7-2 and TRBJ2-7, with 8 bases lining up with TRBD2. Germline CDR1 and CDR2: SGHTA and FQGNSA. V dropped 5 bases and J dropped 0; count of bases not matched to a gene: 12. The CDR3 sequence is 17 residues long. The CDR3 spells CASSRYLSGSLSYEQYF. DNA of the CDR3: TGTGCCAGCAGCCGTTACCTCAGCGGGAGCCTCTCCTACGAGCAGTACTTC.

This clone was seen a single time. This chain connects TRBV30 to TRBJ2-5; 9 nucleotides agree with TRBD2. This CDR3 is built from 15 residues. Germline CDR1 is GTSNPN and CDR2 is SVGIG (reference sequence). The junction had 9 bases not matched to a gene; V was cut back by 3 bases and J by 4 bases. The CDR3 protein is CAWRSWREGLETQYF. The CDR3 DNA reads TGTGCCTGGAGAAGTTGGCGGGAGGGTTTAGAGACCCAGTACTTC.